Listed below are T cell receptor beta chains from one sample, sequenced in a study of shared clonotypes between healthy human individuals. Sequenced by immunoSEQ multiplex PCR; TCRdb stores in-frame clones only, minus some. The table records around 480,000 clones, about 80% of them present only once. The sequenced sample consisted of PBMCs. Receptors originate from a woman aged 40 to 50 in good health. Some clones in this sample may be carry-over from other donors' samples. Both conserved end residues are part of each CDR3. D genes are given only for firm matches. The size field is filled for only some rows; it gives once, few, many or a size class.

DNA,CDR3,V,D,J,size
TGTGCCAGCAGCCCGAGCGGGAGGACCTACGAGCAGTACTTC,CASSPSGRTYEQYF,TRBV7-9,TRBD2,TRBJ2-7,-
TGCGCCAGCAGCATACACGGGACAGTCTATAATTCACCCCTCCACTTT,CASSIHGTVYNSPLHF,TRBV5-1,TRBD1,TRBJ1-6,-
TGTGCCAGCAGAGAGTGGGAACAGGTGAACACTGAAGCTTTCTTT,CASREWEQVNTEAFF,TRBV2,-,TRBJ1-1,-
TGTGCCAGCTCATCAATTGACAATCAGCCCCAGCATTTT,CASSSIDNQPQHF,TRBV18,-,TRBJ1-5,-
TGTGCCAGCAGCTTTTCCGGCGGCCAAGAGACCCAGTACTTC,CASSFSGGQETQYF,TRBV11-1,-,TRBJ2-5,-
TGTGCCAGCAGTGAAAGTCGGTACAATGAGCAGTTCTTC,CASSESRYNEQFF,TRBV6-1,-,TRBJ2-1,-
TGCAGTGCTCTTGGAAAAGAGACCCAGTACTTC,CSALGKETQYF,TRBV20-1,-,TRBJ2-5,-
TGTGCCTGGAGTGTACAACCTCTGGGGGACGAGCAGTACTTC,CAWSVQPLGDEQYF,TRBV30,-,TRBJ2-7,-
TGTGCCAGCAGTTTTGGGACGAACACTGAAGCTTTCTTT,CASSFGTNTEAFF,TRBV27,-,TRBJ1-1,few
TGTGCCAGCAGTCGGGAGCGGAATTCACCCCTCCACTTT,CASSRERNSPLHF,TRBV28,-,TRBJ1-6,-
TGCGCCAGCAGTGAGCGGAACACCGGGGAGCTGTTTTTT,CASSERNTGELFF,TRBV10-1,-,TRBJ2-2,-
TGTGCCAGCCTAGCGGGGCTGAGCACAGATACGCAGTATTTT,CASLAGLSTDTQYF,TRBV2,TRBD2,TRBJ2-3,-
TGTGCCAGCAGCTTCGAGGCTAGCGGGAGGTGGGAGACCCAGTACTTC,CASSFEASGRWETQYF,TRBV7-2,TRBD2,TRBJ2-5,-
TGCAGTGCTACCAGGTCAGATACGCAGTATTTT,CSATRSDTQYF,TRBV20-1,-,TRBJ2-3,-
TGTGCCAGCTCACCAGATCCAGATCAGGAGACCCAGTACTTC,CASSPDPDQETQYF,TRBV18,-,TRBJ2-5,-
TGTGCCAGCAGCTTAGGGTTGGGCCTGAACACTGAAGCTTTCTTT,CASSLGLGLNTEAFF,TRBV11-2,-,TRBJ1-1,-
TGTGCCAGCAGCTTAAGCACGGGACAAGCGAACTATGGCTACACCTTC,CASSLSTGQANYGYTF,TRBV7-6,-,TRBJ1-2,few
TGTGCCACCAGCAGAGGAAGGACTAGCGGGAGGGGGGAGACCCAGTACTTC,CATSRGRTSGRGETQYF,TRBV15,TRBD2,TRBJ2-5,-
TGTGCCAGCTCACCACGTCGCGCAGGGGGGGTCGAGCAGTACTTC,CASSPRRAGGVEQYF,TRBV18,-,TRBJ2-7,-
TGTGCTAGTGGTTTGGTATTTAGCGGGAGGAGTCCCGGGGAGCTGTTTTTT,CASGLVFSGRSPGELFF,TRBV12-5,TRBD2,TRBJ2-2,-
TGTGCCAGTAGTATCCCCGGGACAGGTATTGGCTACACCTTC,CASSIPGTGIGYTF,TRBV19,TRBD1,TRBJ1-2,once
TGTGCCAGCAGTGACTTCCAAGAGACCCAGTACTTC,CASSDFQETQYF,TRBV6-1,-,TRBJ2-5,-
TGTGCCAGCAGCCGCCGGGACAGGGGACACGAGCAGTACTTC,CASSRRDRGHEQYF,TRBV5-4,TRBD1,TRBJ2-7,-
TGTGCCAGCTCACCAGACGGATCCTACGAGCAGTACTTC,CASSPDGSYEQYF,TRBV18,-,TRBJ2-7,-
TGCGCCAGCAGTGAGTCAGGGGACGCCGTGCAGTTCTTC,CASSESGDAVQFF,TRBV10-1,-,TRBJ2-1,-
TGTGCCAGCAGTCCCTTGTCCGGGGCCTACGAGCAGTACTTC,CASSPLSGAYEQYF,TRBV28,-,TRBJ2-7,-
TGTGCCAGCAGCTTGAGCTACGAGCAGTACTTC,CASSLSYEQYF,TRBV7-9,-,TRBJ2-7,-
TGTGCCAGCAGGGGGACTAGCGGGAATTACAATGAGCAGTTCTTC,CASRGTSGNYNEQFF,TRBV2,TRBD2,TRBJ2-1,-
TGCGCCAGCAGCCCCCAACAAGGGACCCCCCGCGAAAAACTGTTTTTT,CASSPQQGTPREKLFF,TRBV4-1,-,TRBJ1-4,-
TGTGCCAGCATCAGGGATTCTGTCGGGGAGCTGTTTTTT,CASIRDSVGELFF,TRBV2,-,TRBJ2-2,-
TGCGCCAGCAGTTCTAGCGGCGGGTTAAATGAGCAGTTCTTC,CASSSSGGLNEQFF,TRBV10-1,TRBD2,TRBJ2-1,many
TGTGCCAGCAGCCAGGGACTAGCGGGAGTAGTTGAGCAGTTCTTC,CASSQGLAGVVEQFF,TRBV5-8,TRBD2,TRBJ2-1,-
TGCGCCAGCAGCTTGGGACTAGCGGGAGGTAGCCACGAGCAGTACTTC,CASSLGLAGGSHEQYF,TRBV5-1,TRBD2,TRBJ2-7,-
TGTGCCAGCAGCTTTCTAGGGAGGAGACACGAGCAGTACTTC,CASSFLGRRHEQYF,TRBV5-6,-,TRBJ2-7,-
TGTGCCAGCAGCAGAGAATCGGGGCCCCAGCATTTT,CASSRESGPQHF,TRBV21-1,-,TRBJ1-5,-
TGTGCCAGCAGCGTGCGACAGGGGGCGTACCAAGAGACCCAGTACTTC,CASSVRQGAYQETQYF,TRBV13,TRBD1,TRBJ2-5,-
TGTGCCAGCAGCGGGGCCACAGATACGCAGTATTTT,CASSGATDTQYF,TRBV6-6,-,TRBJ2-3,-
TGTGCCAGCAGCCGAAACACAGGGACCTATGGCTACACCTTC,CASSRNTGTYGYTF,TRBV7-2,-,TRBJ1-2,many
TGTGCCAGCAGCAAACGGGGACACACTAACACTGAAGCTTTCTTT,CASSKRGHTNTEAFF,TRBV6-6,-,TRBJ1-1,once
TGCGCCAGCAGCTGGACCGGCACAGATACGCAGTATTTT,CASSWTGTDTQYF,TRBV5-1,-,TRBJ2-3,-
TGTGCCAGCAGCCCGACGGGGGCCACCAACACCGGGGAGCTGTTTTTT,CASSPTGATNTGELFF,TRBV7-2,-,TRBJ2-2,-
TGCGCCAGCAGCTTGAATGCGGGACCCTCCTCGGGAGAGACCCAGTACTTC,CASSLNAGPSSGETQYF,TRBV5-1,-,TRBJ2-5,-
TGTGCCAGCAGCCAAGGTCTTAGCGCTTACAATGAGCAGTTCTTC,CASSQGLSAYNEQFF,TRBV4-2,-,TRBJ2-1,once
TGTGCCAGTATCAGGACAGGGGGAGACTTTGGCTACACCTTC,CASIRTGGDFGYTF,TRBV19,TRBD1,TRBJ1-2,-
TGTGCCACCAGCAGAGATGACCGGGGAAATCAGCCCCAGCATTTT,CATSRDDRGNQPQHF,TRBV15,-,TRBJ1-5,once
TGTGCCAGCAGTACCCCCGGGACTAGCGGGCACCGCACAGATACGCAGTATTTT,CASSTPGTSGHRTDTQYF,TRBV27,TRBD2,TRBJ2-3,-
TGTGCCAGCAGCCGGGCAGAACAAGAGACCCAGTACTTC,CASSRAEQETQYF,TRBV11-2,-,TRBJ2-5,-
TGTGCCAGCAGGCGGGGAGATACGCAGTATTTT,CASRRGDTQYF,TRBV7-2,-,TRBJ2-3,-
TGTGCCAGCAGCACTTTGGGGGGGGAAAATGAAAAACTGTTTTTT,CASSTLGGENEKLFF,TRBV5-7,-,TRBJ1-4,-
TGTGCCAGCACCCTTAGCGACAGGGACAATCAGCCCCAGCATTTT,CASTLSDRDNQPQHF,TRBV28,TRBD1,TRBJ1-5,-
TGTGCCAGCAGTCCCAGGTTCCTAGGGTCATTAGAGACCCAGTACTTC,CASSPRFLGSLETQYF,TRBV6-6,-,TRBJ2-5,-
TGTGCCAGCAGCAGACCGGGACAGGGCACTGAAGCTTTCTTT,CASSRPGQGTEAFF,TRBV27,TRBD1,TRBJ1-1,many
TGTGCCAGCAGTCCCCTCTCCTACAATGAGCAGTTCTTC,CASSPLSYNEQFF,TRBV27,-,TRBJ2-1,-
TGTGCCAGCAGCTTACTTCTAGGGACAGGCCGCTACGAGCAGTACTTC,CASSLLLGTGRYEQYF,TRBV11-2,TRBD1,TRBJ2-7,-
TGTGCCAGTAGTAGCTGGGGGAGGAGCTCCTACAATGAGCAGTTCTTC,CASSSWGRSSYNEQFF,TRBV19,-,TRBJ2-1,-
TGTGCCAGCAGCCTGCTAGCGGACTTTTCTGTGGAGCAGTACTTC,CASSLLADFSVEQYF,TRBV7-2,TRBD2,TRBJ2-7,-
TGTGCCAGCAGTTACGGGGGACGCTTGAGTGAGCAGTTCTTC,CASSYGGRLSEQFF,TRBV6-6,-,TRBJ2-1,-
TGTGCCAGCAGTTTCTCGTGGGGGGGCTCAGGGCAGCCCCAGCATTTT,CASSFSWGGSGQPQHF,TRBV27,-,TRBJ1-5,few